This T cell receptor beta chain was profiled in a study of T cell repertoires in cytomegalovirus infection. Study-wide context: Well-studied HLA-B-restricted CMV epitopes were used in the study alongside recently identified HLA-C-restricted ones. It was the public TCR beta signatures that indicated both CMV infection and matching HLA type. Study-level results: Ex vivo responses were dominated by HLA-C-restricted CMV-specific TCR beta clonotypes.

For this clonotype: The antigen is not known. This may arise from a read error, as a much more abundant clone is one base away.

The length of the CDR3 is 15 residues. Germline V gives CDR1 MNHEY, CDR2 SVGAGI. After removal of 1 base from V and 1 base from J, the junction contained 1 base not matched to a gene. TCRdb used MiXCR to reprocess the reads, holding one entry per CDR3 protein. The sample lists 900,000 to 950,000 distinct CDR3 sequences, around a third occurring once. The chain recombines TRBV6-5 with TRBJ1-1; 9 bases fit TRBD1. The material was cultured CD8+ T cells from PBMCs, obtained from culture after CMV antigen stimulation. The sequence came from a human donor in good health (CMV status not recorded). Some clones in this sample may be carry-over from other donors' samples. CDR3 DNA sequence: TGTGCCAGCAGTTACTGGGGACAGGGGAACACTGAAGCTTTCTTT. It is translated as CASSYWGQGNTEAFF.